The T cell receptor (beta chain) described here comes from a study of blood T cell repertoires in COVID-19. About the study: COVID-19 samples, acute and convalescent, were from the United States, Italy and Spain.

Clones were read by immunoSEQ multiplex PCR, and TCRdb kept only the in-frame ones, dropping some. Seen here are roughly 200,000 clones, approximately 83% observed once, and the top ten hold under 5%. CDR1 and CDR2 (germline): SGHRS, YFSETQ. Between the trimmed V and J ends, which lost 0 bases and 5 bases, there was a span of 17 bases. The length of the CDR3 is 16 residues. Sequenced input: peripheral blood. This rearrangement joins TRBV5-1 to TRBJ1-2; TRBD1 is a possible D gene (6 bases). This TCR derives from a man aged 45-65 years with active or convalescent COVID-19. As DNA, the CDR3 is TGCGCCAGCAGCTTGGACAGAACAGGGATAACGTATGGCTACACCTTC. Translation gives CASSLDRTGITYGYTF.